The clone carrying this T cell receptor beta chain was picked up a small number of times. As yet, its antigen is unknown. TCRdb used MiXCR to reprocess the reads, holding one entry per CDR3 protein. The profile shows about 770,000 distinct CDR3 sequences, almost 30% of them singletons. This entry is derived from a study of T cell repertoires in cytomegalovirus infection. As for the study in general: CMV epitopes, recently identified HLA-C-restricted and well-studied HLA-B-restricted, were used. It was the public TCR beta signatures that indicated both CMV infection and matching HLA type. Overall study findings and caveats: HLA-C-restricted TCR beta clonotypes specific for CMV led the ex vivo response.

Trimming shortened V by 6 bases and J by 3 bases, and 9 bases separated the two germline ends. CDR3 length equals 13 residues. This material consisted of cultured CD8+ T cells from PBMCs, taken from culture after CMV antigen stimulation. V is TRBV12-3 or TRBV12-4 and J is TRBJ2-1; D is perhaps TRBD1 (5 bases). The origin of this receptor is a human donor in good health (CMV status not recorded). Some clones in this sample may be carry-over from other donors' samples. In nucleotides, the CDR3 is TGTGCCAGCAGATCTCAGGGCTACAATGAGCAGTTCTTC. Protein: CASRSQGYNEQFF.